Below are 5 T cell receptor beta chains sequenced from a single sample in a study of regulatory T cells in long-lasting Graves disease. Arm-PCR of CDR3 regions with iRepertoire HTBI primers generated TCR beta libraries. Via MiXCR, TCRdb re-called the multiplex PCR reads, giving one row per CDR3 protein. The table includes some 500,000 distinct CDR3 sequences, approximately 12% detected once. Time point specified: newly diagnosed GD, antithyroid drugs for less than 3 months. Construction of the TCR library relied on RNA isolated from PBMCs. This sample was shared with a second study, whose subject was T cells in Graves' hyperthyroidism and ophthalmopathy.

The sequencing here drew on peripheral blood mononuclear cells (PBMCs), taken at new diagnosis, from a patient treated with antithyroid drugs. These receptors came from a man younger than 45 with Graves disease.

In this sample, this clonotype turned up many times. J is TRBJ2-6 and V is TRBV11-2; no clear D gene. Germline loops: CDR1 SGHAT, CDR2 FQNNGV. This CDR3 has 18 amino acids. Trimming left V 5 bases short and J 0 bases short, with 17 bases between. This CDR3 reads CASSLVRTLRSGANVLTF. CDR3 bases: TGTGCCAGCAGCCTCGTGCGCACCTTACGCTCTGGGGCCAACGTCCTGACTTTC.

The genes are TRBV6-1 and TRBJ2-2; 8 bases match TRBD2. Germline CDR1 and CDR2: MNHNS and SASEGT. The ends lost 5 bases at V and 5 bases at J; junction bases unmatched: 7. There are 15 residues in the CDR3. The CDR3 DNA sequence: TGTGCCAGCAGTATCTTAGCGGGACGTACCGGGGAGCTGTTTTTT. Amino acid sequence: CASSILAGRTGELFF.

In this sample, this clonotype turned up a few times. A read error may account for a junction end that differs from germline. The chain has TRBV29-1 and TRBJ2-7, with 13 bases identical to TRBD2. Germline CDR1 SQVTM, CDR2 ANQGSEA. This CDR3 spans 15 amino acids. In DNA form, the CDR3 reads TGCAGCGTTGGACTAGCGGGAGGAGCTTCCTCCGAGCAGTACTTC. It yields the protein CSVGLAGGASSEQYF.

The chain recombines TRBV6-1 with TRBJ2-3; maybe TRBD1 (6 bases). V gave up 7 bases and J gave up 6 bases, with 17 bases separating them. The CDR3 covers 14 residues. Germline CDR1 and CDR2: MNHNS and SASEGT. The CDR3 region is CASTDRLGMDTQYF. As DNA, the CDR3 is TGTGCCAGCACTGACAGGTTAGGAATGGATACGCAGTATTTT.

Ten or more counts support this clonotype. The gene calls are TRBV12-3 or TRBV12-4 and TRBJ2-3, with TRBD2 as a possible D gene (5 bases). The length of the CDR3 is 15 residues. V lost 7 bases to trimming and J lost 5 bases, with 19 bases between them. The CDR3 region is CASTTVRDKQDTQYF. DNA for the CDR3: TGTGCCAGCACTACTGTGAGGGATAAGCAAGATACGCAGTATTTT.